One sample yielded the 20 T cell receptor beta chains listed below, sequenced in a study of T cells in Graves' hyperthyroidism and ophthalmopathy. Using RNA transcripts as the source, TCR beta CDR3 regions were amplified. TCR CDR3 regions were first amplified by RT-PCR with HTBI primers. Using its own MiXCR run on the multiplex PCR reads, TCRdb lists one record per CDR3 protein. The table includes a few hundred thousand distinct CDR3 sequences, roughly 25% detected once. The sequencing input was blood. These receptors originate from a man between 45 and 60 years old with Graves' hyperthyroidism.

This clonotype has only a few counts. The rearrangement links TRBV6-5 to TRBJ1-6, with D possibly TRBD1 on 5 matching bases. Trimming took 2 bases from V and 10 from J, leaving 15 bases between them. Germline assignment: CDR1 MNHEY and CDR2 SVGAGI. This CDR3 contains 15 residues. The CDR3 here is CASSYKWQGRSPLHF. The CDR3 bases are TGTGCCAGCAGTTACAAGTGGCAGGGCCGCTCACCCCTCCACTTT.

This clonotype was picked up a small number of times. CDR3 sequence: CASSYTQEGPHKTQYF. CDR3 bases: TGTGCCAGCAGTTACACCCAAGAAGGGCCCCACAAGACCCAGTACTTC. This sequence joins TRBV6-6 and TRBJ2-5; D gene ambiguous. The V gene's germline CDR1 is MNHNY and CDR2 SVGAGI (reference sequence). Trimming shortened V by 2 bases and J by 6 bases, and 19 bases separated the two germline ends. The CDR3 consists of 16 residues.

The chain couples TRBV15 to TRBJ2-3; D is perhaps TRBD2 (6 bases). This CDR3 spans 15 amino acids. Deletions cut 4 bases from V and 4 bases from J, with 15 bases between. Germline V CDR1 and CDR2: LNHNV, YYDKDF (reference sequence). CDR3 DNA sequence: TGTGCCACCAGCACCTTAGCGAGGAGGGCAGATACGCAGTATTTT. Protein product: CATSTLARRADTQYF.

V gene TRBV19 combines with J gene TRBJ1-5; TRBD1 is a possible D gene (5 bases). Trimming removed 2 bases at V and 0 bases at J, with 8 bases between. The germline V gene encodes CDR1 LNHDA and CDR2 SQIVND (reference sequence). This CDR3 is 15 amino acids long. CDR3 residues: CASSIRDGSNQPQHF. The CDR3 DNA reads as TGTGCCAGTAGTATACGGGACGGTAGCAATCAGCCCCAGCATTTT.

This clonotype was detected only a few times. The DNA of the CDR3 is TGTGCCTGGAGTGCGACGGGACAGGGGGCCTACACCTTC. Its protein is CAWSATGQGAYTF. This sequence joins TRBV30 and TRBJ1-2; TRBD1 aligns across 12 bases. The CDR3 totals 13 residues. V was pared by 1 base and J by 10 bases, with 4 bases of the junction left unmatched. Germline CDR1 GTSNPN, CDR2 SVGIG (reference sequence).

This clonotype occurred a few times. The J gene is TRBJ1-5, the V gene TRBV27; D is uncertain. Germline values: CDR1 MNHEY, CDR2 SMNVEV (reference sequence). Trimming took 3 bases from V and 7 from J, leaving 10 bases between them. The CDR3 extends over 13 amino acids. As DNA, the CDR3 is TGTGCCAGCAGTTTGGCTAACCTGCAGCCCCAGCATTTT. Amino acid sequence: CASSLANLQPQHF.

This clonotype was seen many times. The chain has TRBV5-1 and TRBJ1-1, with a possible D match to TRBD1 (5 bases). The CDR3 totals 14 residues. Germline V gives CDR1 SGHRS, CDR2 YFSETQ. Trimming shortened V by 4 bases and J by 1 base, and 11 bases separated the two germline ends. CDR3 nucleotide sequence: TGCGCCAGCAGCCGGGGCCCGCAGAACACTGAAGCTTTCTTT. It encodes CASSRGPQNTEAFF. Full variable domain (remainder filled in from reference TRBV5-1 and TRBJ1-1): KAGVTQTPRYLIKTRGQQVTLSCSPISGHRSVSWYQQTPGQGLQFLFEYFSETQRNKGNFPGRFSGRQFSNSRSEMNVSTLELGDSALYLCASSRGPQNTEAFFGQGTRLTVV.

The rearrangement uses TRBV10-2 and TRBJ2-1; D not resolved. The CDR3 covers 13 residues. CDR1 and CDR2 from the germline V gene are WSHSY and SAAADI. Trimming shortened V by 5 bases and J by 2 bases, and 7 bases separated the two germline ends. The CDR3 bases are TGCGCCAGCAGTATGGCGGCCTACAATGAGCAGTTCTTC. Translated: CASSMAAYNEQFF.

This chain connects TRBV6-2 or TRBV6-3 to TRBJ2-2; TRBD2 aligns across 8 bases. V lost 7 bases to trimming and J lost 5 bases; unmatched junction nucleotides: 3. The CDR3 covers 13 residues. From germline, CDR1 is MNHEY and CDR2 SVGEGT. CDR3 loop: CASKPSGTGELFF. The CDR3 region has the DNA TGTGCCAGCAAACCTAGCGGGACCGGGGAGCTGTTTTTT.

In its sample, this clonotype was seen a few times. The chain employs TRBV20-1 and TRBJ2-7; TRBD1 matches 7 bases. Germline V gives CDR1 DFQATT, CDR2 SNEGSKA (reference sequence). The CDR3 spans 14 residues. Trimming removed 0 bases from V and 2 bases from J; junction bases left unmatched: 4. As DNA, the CDR3 is TGCAGTGCTAGAGATGGTAGGGGGCCCTACGAGCAGTACTTC. This gives the protein CSARDGRGPYEQYF.

This clonotype was counted only a few times. The rearrangement uses TRBV2 and TRBJ1-1; perhaps TRBD1 as D (5 bases). V was pared by 3 bases and J by 5 bases, with 13 bases between. Germline V CDR1 and CDR2: SNHLY, FYNNEI. The CDR3 length is 14 residues. This CDR3 is CASSEEGFGTEAFF. CDR3 DNA sequence: TGTGCCAGCAGTGAGGAGGGGTTCGGGACTGAAGCTTTCTTT.

In this sample, this clonotype turned up a few times. V gene TRBV6-6 combines with J gene TRBJ1-2; D possibly corresponds to TRBD1 (6 bases). V dropped 0 bases and J dropped 6 bases, with 17 bases sitting between them. Germline lookup yields CDR1 MNHNY and CDR2 SVGAGI (reference sequence). This CDR3 has 16 amino acids. This CDR3 reads CASSYSKIGAGDGYTF. CDR3 DNA sequence: TGTGCCAGCAGTTACTCGAAAATAGGGGCAGGGGATGGCTACACCTTC.

As to this clonotype: This could be a read error, since a much larger clone is one nucleotide away. V and J are TRBV29-1 and TRBJ1-1; tentative D call: TRBD1 (5 bases). The CDR3 totals 13 residues. Trimming shortened V by 3 bases and J by 4 bases, and 12 bases separated the two germline ends. Germline V gives CDR1 SQVTM, CDR2 ANQGSEA. CDR3 residues: CSVDDGGSTEAFF. The CDR3 DNA follows: TGCAGCGTTGATGACGGGGGGAGCACTGAAGCTTTCTTT. Full variable domain (rest looked up from reference TRBV29-1 and TRBJ1-1): SAVISQKPSRDICQRGTSLTIQCQVDSQVTMMFWYRQQPGQSLTLIATANQGSEATYESGFVIDKFPISRPNLTFSTLTVSNMSPEDSSIYLCSVDDGGSTEAFFGQGTRLTVV.

The chain joins TRBV7-2 to TRBJ2-7, with D perhaps TRBD1 (5 bases). CDR1 is SGHTA and CDR2 is FQGNSA in the germline V gene. The CDR3 has 13 residues. The V end lost 9 bases, the J end lost 3 bases, and 15 bases lay between the germline ends. CDR3 in amino acids: CASSIGHSYEQYF. CDR3 sequence (DNA): TGTGCCAGTAGTATAGGACACAGCTACGAGCAGTACTTC. The variable domain in full, with the rest retrieved from reference TRBV7-2 and TRBJ2-7, is GAGVSQSPSNKVTEKGKDVELRCDPISGHTALYWYRQSLGQGLEFLIYFQGNSAPDKSGLPSDRFSAERTGGSVSTLTIQRTQQEDSAVYLCASSIGHSYEQYFGPGTRLTVT.

There are a few counts of this clonotype. This chain uses TRBV3-1 with TRBJ2-3; tentative D call: TRBD2 (5 bases). The CDR3 runs to 14 residues. With 2 bases removed from V and 11 bases from J, the gap between germline ends came to 17 bases. Germline V gene data show CDR1 as LGHDT and CDR2 as YNNKEL (reference sequence). The CDR3 bases are TGTGCCAGCAGCCAAAATGGTGGGATAGCGAAGCAGTATTTT. It is translated as CASSQNGGIAKQYF.

The sample holds a few counts of this clonotype. This rearrangement joins TRBV19 to TRBJ2-7; D might be TRBD2 (6 bases). Germline-derived CDR1 and CDR2 are LNHDA and SQIVND (reference sequence). Deletions cut 5 bases from V and 6 bases from J, with 11 bases between. The CDR3 runs to 12 residues. CDR3 residues: CASSGGGPEQYF. The CDR3 DNA follows: TGTGCCAGTAGTGGGGGAGGTCCCGAGCAGTACTTC.

This chain joins TRBV2 and TRBJ1-6; D uncertain. Per the germline V gene, CDR1 is SNHLY and CDR2 is FYNNEI. V was clipped by 1 base and J by 8 bases, with 12 bases between them. The CDR3 spans 15 residues. The CDR3 nucleotides read TGTGCCAGCAGTGAAGAAGCAGTAGATTATTCACCCCTCCACTTT. Amino acids: CASSEEAVDYSPLHF.

This chain uses TRBV6-6 with TRBJ2-7, with no clear D. Between the trimmed V and J ends, which lost 0 bases and 1 base, there was a span of 7 bases. This CDR3 contains 14 residues. Germline V gene lookup returns CDR1 MNHNY and CDR2 SVGAGI (reference sequence). The CDR3 bases are TGTGCCAGCAGTTACTCGAGCCAGTCCTACGAGCAGTACTTC. Its translation is CASSYSSQSYEQYF.

Details on this clonotype: A much bigger clone sits one base away, suggesting this may be a read error. This chain's CDR3 is CASSEGACSEKLFF. The DNA of the CDR3 is TGTGCCAGCAGTGAAGGGGCTTGCAGCGAAAAACTGTTTTTT. The rearrangement joins TRBV2 to TRBJ1-4; D call uncertain. The CDR3 is made up of 14 amino acids. With 1 base removed from V and 8 bases from J, the gap between germline ends came to 11 bases. The germline gives CDR1 SNHLY, CDR2 FYNNEI.

The CDR3 protein is CASRSQGNYGYTF. CDR3 sequence (DNA): TGTGCCAGCAGGTCACAGGGAAACTATGGCTACACCTTC. The V and J genes are TRBV12-3 or TRBV12-4 and TRBJ1-2; D is perhaps TRBD1 (6 bases). The CDR3 is 13 residues long. V shed 6 bases and J shed 2 bases, with 10 bases lying between them.